The present T cell receptor (beta chain) was sequenced within a study of blood T cell repertoires in COVID-19. Study as a whole: Sources were T cells, B-cell-depleted T cells, or PBMCs; the material itself was cDNA or gDNA.

The sample holds one count of this clone. V was pared by 4 bases and J by 1 base, with 13 bases between. CDR1 KGHDR and CDR2 SFDVKD come from the germline V gene. The length of the CDR3 is 16 residues. In the original workflow: Amplification of reference gene primers was used by the study to estimate nucleated cell counts. Sequenced by immunoSEQ multiplex PCR; TCRdb stores in-frame clones only, minus some. That table is the source of V, J and clone size, and D and trimming were worked out from the DNA. The sample shows roughly 87,000 clones, approximately 88% of them seen only once. This chain uses TRBV24-1 with TRBJ1-3, with TRBD1 as a possible D gene (6 bases). Sequencing was done on a sample of peripheral blood. The receptor comes from a man aged 55 to 70 with acute or convalescent COVID-19. Written as DNA, the CDR3 is TGTGCCACCAGTGACTCCAGGGGTTCGTCTGGAAACACCATATATTTT. It is translated as CATSDSRGSSGNTIYF.